Each of the 15 T cell receptor beta chains below was sequenced from the same sample in a study of blood T cell repertoires in COVID-19 (TCRdb year 2020). Library creation used the immunoSEQ multiplex PCR assay. TCRdb took this table from immuneACCESS and kept in-frame rearrangements with V and J called. Such tables lack part of the clones; where checked against another copy, unresolved V genes explain under half of the gap, and the rest is unexplained. The sample includes about 150,000 clones, with approximately 80% observed a single time. The ten biggest clones cover about a tenth of the sample. The sample consisted of peripheral blood. These receptors were obtained from a man in his sixties who had recovered from COVID-19.

The chain uses TRBV19 and TRBJ1-2; tentatively, D is TRBD1 (5 bases). CDR1 and CDR2 from the germline V gene are LNHDA and SQIVND (reference sequence). The ends were cut back, 0 bases at V and 3 bases at J, with 11 bases in the middle. This CDR3 region has 15 residues. The CDR3 loop is CASSIDLTEYYGYTF. The DNA of the CDR3 is TGTGCCAGTAGTATAGATCTGACAGAGTACTATGGCTACACCTTC. Full variable domain (remainder filled in from reference TRBV19 and TRBJ1-2): DGGITQSPKYLFRKEGQNVTLSCEQNLNHDAMYWYRQDPGQGLRLIYYSQIVNDFQKGDIAEGYSVSREKKESFPLTVTSAQKNPTAFYLCASSIDLTEYYGYTFGSGTRLTVV.

This clone was seen only a few times. The V gene is TRBV28, the J gene TRBJ2-1; maybe TRBD2 (6 bases). The V and J ends lost 2 bases and 0 bases respectively, with 8 bases between them. The germline V gene encodes CDR1 MDHEN and CDR2 SYDVKM. There are 15 residues in the CDR3. The CDR3 here is CASSLGGSSYNEQFF. In DNA, the CDR3 is TGTGCCAGCAGTTTAGGAGGGAGCTCCTACAATGAGCAGTTCTTC.

The V and J genes are TRBV19 and TRBJ2-2; a possible D gene is TRBD2 (5 bases). Trimming left V 5 bases short and J 6 bases short, with 13 bases between. The CDR3 length is 14 residues. Germline V gives CDR1 LNHDA, CDR2 SQIVND (reference sequence). CDR3 loop: CASSSGTHPGELFF. CDR3 nucleotides: TGTGCCAGTAGTTCGGGAACTCATCCCGGGGAGCTGTTTTTT.

There are many counts of this clone. The chain links TRBV15 to TRBJ2-7, with D perhaps matching TRBD1 (6 bases). The ends were cut back, 4 bases at V and 5 bases at J, with 12 bases in the middle. CDR1 and CDR2 from the germline V gene are LNHNV and YYDKDF (reference sequence). This CDR3 has 13 amino acids. The CDR3 sequence: CATSIERDNEQYF. CDR3 nucleotide sequence: TGTGCCACCAGCATTGAGAGGGACAACGAGCAGTACTTC.

This chain joins TRBV9 and TRBJ1-4; 7 bases agree with TRBD1. This CDR3 comprises 14 residues. CDR1 and CDR2 from the germline V gene are SGDLS and YYNGEE. With 0 bases clipped from V and 8 bases from J, the junction kept 4 bases outside the gene matches. CDR3 sequence reads: CASSVDRGSEKLFF. The DNA of the CDR3 is TGTGCCAGCAGCGTAGACAGGGGTAGCGAAAAACTGTTTTTT.

This chain joins TRBV19 and TRBJ2-1; D is possibly TRBD2 (5 bases). V lost 4 bases and J 1 base, leaving 11 bases between the germline ends. The CDR3 is 15 residues long. The V gene's germline CDR1 is LNHDA and CDR2 SQIVND (reference sequence). The CDR3 nucleotides read TGTGCCAGTAGTACGTTCGGGGTTTCCTACAATGAGCAGTTCTTC. Its protein is CASSTFGVSYNEQFF.

The V call is TRBV7-8, the J call TRBJ1-1, with D tentatively TRBD1 (5 bases). The V end lost 1 base, the J end lost 1 base, and 7 bases lay between the germline ends. Germline CDR1 and CDR2: SGHVS and FQNEAQ. The CDR3 has 14 residues. The CDR3 nucleotides are TGTGCCAGCAGCTTAGGGACAACGAACACTGAAGCTTTCTTT. It codes for CASSLGTTNTEAFF.

The V and J genes are TRBV19 and TRBJ1-5, with D perhaps TRBD1 (5 bases). The CDR3 sequence is 14 residues long. V lost 5 bases, J lost 4 bases, and 12 bases lay in between. Germline CDR1 and CDR2: LNHDA and SQIVND (reference sequence). The CDR3 region is CASSPTGGNQPQHF. For the CDR3, the DNA is TGTGCCAGTAGTCCGACCGGGGGAAATCAGCCCCAGCATTTT. The entire variable domain, with the rest obtained from reference TRBV19 and TRBJ1-5, is as follows: DGGITQSPKYLFRKEGQNVTLSCEQNLNHDAMYWYRQDPGQGLRLIYYSQIVNDFQKGDIAEGYSVSREKKESFPLTVTSAQKNPTAFYLCASSPTGGNQPQHFGDGTRLSIL.

This clone was seen ten or more times. This sequence joins TRBV27 and TRBJ2-7, with D tentatively TRBD1 (6 bases). From germline, CDR1 is MNHEY and CDR2 SMNVEV (reference sequence). Trimming took off 5 bases at V and 3 bases at J, with 14 bases between the two ends. The CDR3 contains 14 residues. The CDR3 is CASSPFRGNYEQYF. The CDR3 DNA sequence: TGTGCCAGCAGTCCTTTCAGGGGAAACTACGAGCAGTACTTC.

This clone was observed a few times. The rearrangement links TRBV6-6 to TRBJ1-5; weak D call: TRBD1 (6 bases). The CDR3 is 13 amino acids. The germline V and J ends were trimmed by 4 bases and 6 bases, with 10 bases remaining between them. The germline CDR1 and CDR2 sequences are MNHNY and SVGAGI (reference sequence). The CDR3 region has the DNA TGTGCCAGCAGTTTACAGGGATTTCAGCCCCAGCATTTT. Its translation: CASSLQGFQPQHF.

The V and J genes are TRBV4-1 and TRBJ2-3, with D unresolved. Between the trimmed V and J ends, which lost 4 bases and 4 bases, there was a span of 12 bases. Germline V gene lookup returns CDR1 MGHRA and CDR2 YSYEKL. This CDR3 region has 14 residues. CDR3 nucleotide sequence: TGCGCCAGCAGCCCTACCTTTTCCCCAGATACGCAGTATTTT. Amino acids: CASSPTFSPDTQYF.

This clone has a handful of counts. The chain links TRBV24-1 to TRBJ2-1; 11 nucleotides line up with TRBD2. The CDR3 runs to 19 residues. Germline CDR1 is KGHDR and CDR2 is SFDVKD. Trimming cost V 5 bases and J 0 bases; bases outside gene matches: 11. The CDR3 nucleotides are TGTGCCACCAGTGCCCTGGGACTAGCGGAGAGCAGCTCCTACAATGAGCAGTTCTTC. This translates into CATSALGLAESSSYNEQFF.

The genes are TRBV9 and TRBJ1-1; maybe TRBD1 (6 bases). The CDR3 length is 12 residues. V lost 4 bases to trimming and J lost 11 bases, with 15 bases between them. Germline values: CDR1 SGDLS, CDR2 YYNGEE. CDR3 region: CASSSTGQRAFF. In nucleotides, the CDR3 is TGTGCCAGCAGCTCGACGGGACAACGGGCTTTCTTT. The full variable domain, its missing parts supplied by reference TRBV9 and TRBJ1-1, is DSGVTQTPKHLITATGQRVTLRCSPRSGDLSVYWYQQSLDQGLQFLIQYYNGEERAKGNILERFSAQQFPDLHSELNLSSLELGDSALYFCASSSTGQRAFFGQGTRLTVV.

The rearrangement uses TRBV28 and TRBJ2-5; TRBD1 matches at 11 bases. This CDR3 is built from 15 residues. V was pared by 6 bases and J by 1 base, with 4 bases of the junction left unmatched. The germline V gene has CDR1 MDHEN and CDR2 SYDVKM. The CDR3 DNA is TGTGCCAGCAGCGGGACAGGGGGTTTCCAAGAGACCCAGTACTTC. Translated: CASSGTGGFQETQYF.

The chain uses TRBV10-1 and TRBJ2-3; no reliable D call. V gave up 6 bases and J gave up 2 bases, with 21 bases separating them. CDR3 size: 17 residues. The germline V gene has CDR1 WNHNN and CDR2 SYGVQD (reference sequence). The CDR3 region is CASSPSTETVATDTQYF. The CDR3 DNA is TGCGCCAGCAGCCCGTCCACGGAAACAGTTGCCACAGATACGCAGTATTTT.